This T cell receptor beta chain stems from a study of blood T cell repertoires in COVID-19. Original analysis: The assay estimated nucleated cells by amplifying reference gene primers. The data were produced by immunoSEQ multiplex PCR, yet TCRdb's version contains in-frame clones alone and is incomplete. The DNA was the basis for D and trimming; V, J and clone size are from that table. The sample has 140,000 to 150,000 clones; 70% to 90% are singletons. The sample comprised peripheral blood. The source of this sequence is a woman aged 60-70 years with COVID-19, enrolled during active disease.

The CDR3 DNA follows: TGTGCCAGCACGGTGACTAGCGGGGGTTGGGAGACCCAGTACTTC. Its translation: CASTVTSGGWETQYF. V usage is TRBV6-5 and J usage is TRBJ2-5, with 12 positions matching TRBD2. The length of the CDR3 is 15 residues. CDR1 is MNHEY, CDR2 SVGAGI, per germline. V shed 7 bases and J 5 bases; nucleotides not matched to a gene: 8.